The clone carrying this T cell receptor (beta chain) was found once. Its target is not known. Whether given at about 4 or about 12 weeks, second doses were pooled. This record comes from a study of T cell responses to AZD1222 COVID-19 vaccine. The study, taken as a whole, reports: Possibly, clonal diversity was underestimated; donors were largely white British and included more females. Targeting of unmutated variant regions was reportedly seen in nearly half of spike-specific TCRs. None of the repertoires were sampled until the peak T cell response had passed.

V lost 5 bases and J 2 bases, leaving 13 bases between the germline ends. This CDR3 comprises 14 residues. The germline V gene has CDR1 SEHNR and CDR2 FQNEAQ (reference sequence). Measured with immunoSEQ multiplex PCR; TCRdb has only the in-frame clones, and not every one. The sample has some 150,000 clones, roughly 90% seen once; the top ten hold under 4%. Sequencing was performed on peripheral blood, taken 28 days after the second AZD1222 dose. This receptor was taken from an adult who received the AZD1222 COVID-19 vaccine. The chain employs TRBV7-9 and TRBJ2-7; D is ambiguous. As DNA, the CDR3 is TGTGCCAGCAGCCCCGCCCACCCGACCTACGAGCAGTACTTC. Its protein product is CASSPAHPTYEQYF.